A selection of T cell receptor beta chains follows, all from one sample in a study of blood T cells in healthy people across ages. Each CDR3 protein gets one entry after TCRdb re-called the 5' RACE reads with MiXCR. Among about 1.1 million distinct CDR3 sequences listed, under 40% were seen once. The sample comprised blood. The receptor source for this set is a man younger than 35 in good health. Both conserved end residues are part of each CDR3. Fields, in order: J gene, V gene, clone size, CDR3 protein. Not every row has a clone size; where given, it reads once, few, many or a size class.

>TRBJ2-6|TRBV6-2/TRBV6-3|few
CASREPGQLSGANVLTF
>TRBJ1-5|TRBV6-5|-
CASSYSAAQPQHF
>TRBJ1-1|TRBV6-5|-
CASTPDGLGTEAFF
>TRBJ1-2|TRBV4-2|few
CASSPRGGQTANYGYTF
>TRBJ1-5|TRBV6-1|few
CSSTMQTVGNQPQHF
>TRBJ2-3|TRBV20-1|-
CSARDWGGKQGEGTETQYF
>TRBJ2-7|TRBV9|once
CASSVDQGAYNEQYF
>TRBJ1-2|TRBV30|few
CAWSLQSNYGYTF
>-|TRBV30|-
CAWSAPWGPIDIQYF
>TRBJ2-7|TRBV20-1|few
CSAGAGRYYEQYF
>TRBJ2-2|TRBV3-1|-
CASSQALAGTGELFF
>TRBJ1-1|TRBV6-1|-
CASRRGAVNTEAFF
>TRBJ2-1|TRBV7-3|many
CASSLIGGSYNEQFF
>TRBJ2-7|TRBV6-2/TRBV6-3|few
CASSYGSVTGRSYEQYF
>TRBJ1-2|TRBV12-3/TRBV12-4|many
CASSLGVNYGYTF
>-|TRBV20-1|-
CSAPSTGSYEQYF
>TRBJ1-1|TRBV10-3|-
CAIKDRTGANTEAFF
>TRBJ1-2|TRBV5-5|-
CASSFTGPPNHYGYTF
>TRBJ2-3|TRBV29-1|many
CSVGPDTQYF
>TRBJ1-1|TRBV12-3/TRBV12-4|-
CASSLRGIPTGYYTEAFF
>TRBJ2-1|TRBV20-1|few
CSARELAGGPFNEQFF
>TRBJ1-1|TRBV5-1|-
CASRHGTGETEAFF